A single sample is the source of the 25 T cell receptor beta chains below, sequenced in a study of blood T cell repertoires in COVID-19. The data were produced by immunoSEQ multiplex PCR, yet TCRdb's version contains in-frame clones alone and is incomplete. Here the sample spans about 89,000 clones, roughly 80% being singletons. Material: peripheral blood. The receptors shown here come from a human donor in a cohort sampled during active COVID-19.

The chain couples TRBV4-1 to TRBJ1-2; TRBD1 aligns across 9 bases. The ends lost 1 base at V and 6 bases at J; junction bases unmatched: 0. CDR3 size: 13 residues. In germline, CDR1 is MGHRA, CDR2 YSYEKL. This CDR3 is CASSQGTGDGYTF. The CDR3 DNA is TGCGCCAGCAGCCAAGGGACAGGGGATGGCTACACCTTC.

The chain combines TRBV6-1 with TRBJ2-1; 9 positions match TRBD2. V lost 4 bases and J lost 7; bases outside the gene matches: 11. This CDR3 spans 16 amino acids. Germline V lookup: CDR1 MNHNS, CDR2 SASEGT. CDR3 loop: CASSVVLAGLGNEQFF. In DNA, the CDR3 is TGTGCCAGCAGTGTGGTGCTAGCGGGACTTGGAAATGAGCAGTTCTTC.

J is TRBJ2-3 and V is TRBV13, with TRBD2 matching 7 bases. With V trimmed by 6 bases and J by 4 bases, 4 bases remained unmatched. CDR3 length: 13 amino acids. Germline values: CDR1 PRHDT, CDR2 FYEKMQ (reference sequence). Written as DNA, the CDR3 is TGTGCCAGCAGTTCAGGGAGGGCAGATACGCAGTATTTT. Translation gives CASSSGRADTQYF.

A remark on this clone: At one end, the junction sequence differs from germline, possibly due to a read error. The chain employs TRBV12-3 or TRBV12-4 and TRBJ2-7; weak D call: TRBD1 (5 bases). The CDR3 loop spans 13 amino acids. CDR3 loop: CASRLRQGHEQYF. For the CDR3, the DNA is TGTGCCAGCCGTTTGCGCCAGGGCCACGAGCAGTACTTC.

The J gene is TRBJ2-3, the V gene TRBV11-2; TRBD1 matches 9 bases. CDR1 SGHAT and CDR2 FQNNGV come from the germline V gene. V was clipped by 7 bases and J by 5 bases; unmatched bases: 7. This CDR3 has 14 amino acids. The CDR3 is CASTQTGGGDTQYF. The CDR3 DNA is TGTGCCAGCACTCAGACAGGGGGGGGAGATACGCAGTATTTT.

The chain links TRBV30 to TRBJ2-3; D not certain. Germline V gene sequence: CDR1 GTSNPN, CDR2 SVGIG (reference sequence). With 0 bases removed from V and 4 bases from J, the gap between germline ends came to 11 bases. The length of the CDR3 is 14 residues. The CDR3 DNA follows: TGTGCCTGGAGTGTGGCTTATCCGCCAGATACGCAGTATTTT. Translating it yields CAWSVAYPPDTQYF. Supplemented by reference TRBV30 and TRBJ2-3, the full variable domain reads SQTIHQWPATLVQPVGSPLSLECTVEGTSNPNLYWYRQAAGRGLQLLFYSVGIGQISSEVPQNLSASRPQDRQFILSSKKLLLSDSGFYLCAWSVAYPPDTQYFGPGTRLTVL.

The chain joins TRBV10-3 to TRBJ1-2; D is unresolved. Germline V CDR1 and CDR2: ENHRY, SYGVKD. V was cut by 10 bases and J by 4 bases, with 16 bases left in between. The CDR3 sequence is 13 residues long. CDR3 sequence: CATWGGSGYGYTF. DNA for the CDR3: TGTGCCACATGGGGAGGCTCGGGCTATGGCTACACCTTC.

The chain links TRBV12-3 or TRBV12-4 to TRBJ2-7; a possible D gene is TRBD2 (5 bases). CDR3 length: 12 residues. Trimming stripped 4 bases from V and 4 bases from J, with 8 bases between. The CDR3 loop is CASSSGGYEQYF. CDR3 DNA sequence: TGTGCCAGCAGTTCCGGCGGGTACGAGCAGTACTTC.

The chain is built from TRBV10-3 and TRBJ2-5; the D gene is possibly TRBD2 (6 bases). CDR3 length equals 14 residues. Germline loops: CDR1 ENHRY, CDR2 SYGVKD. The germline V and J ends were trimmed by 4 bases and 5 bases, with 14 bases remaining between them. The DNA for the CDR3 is TGTGCCATCAGTGGCCCTAGTCGGGGGGAGACCCAGTACTTC. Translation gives CAISGPSRGETQYF.

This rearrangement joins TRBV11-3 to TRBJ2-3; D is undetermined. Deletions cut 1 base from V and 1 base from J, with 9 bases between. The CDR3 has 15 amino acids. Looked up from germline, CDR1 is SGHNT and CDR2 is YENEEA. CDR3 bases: TGTGCCAGCAGCTTAGGTGGGCCAGGCACAGATACGCAGTATTTT. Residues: CASSLGGPGTDTQYF.

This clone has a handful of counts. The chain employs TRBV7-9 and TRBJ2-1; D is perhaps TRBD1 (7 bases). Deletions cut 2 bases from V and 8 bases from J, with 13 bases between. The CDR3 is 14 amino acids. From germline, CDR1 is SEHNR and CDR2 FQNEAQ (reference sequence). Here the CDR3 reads CASSLSGGIYEQFF. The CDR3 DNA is TGTGCCAGCAGCTTATCAGGGGGGATCTATGAGCAGTTCTTC.

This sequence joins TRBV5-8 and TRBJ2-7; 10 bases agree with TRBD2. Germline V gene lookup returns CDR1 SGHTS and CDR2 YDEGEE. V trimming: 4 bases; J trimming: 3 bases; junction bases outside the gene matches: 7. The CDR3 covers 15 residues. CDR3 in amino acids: CASSQSLAGIYEQYF. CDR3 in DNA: TGTGCCAGCAGCCAGTCACTAGCGGGGATCTACGAGCAGTACTTC.

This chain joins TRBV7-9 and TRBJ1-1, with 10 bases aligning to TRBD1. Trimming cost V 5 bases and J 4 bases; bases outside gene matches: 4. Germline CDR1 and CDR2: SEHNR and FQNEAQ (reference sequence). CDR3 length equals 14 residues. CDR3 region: CASSGQGDGTEAFF. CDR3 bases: TGTGCCAGCAGCGGACAGGGGGATGGCACTGAAGCTTTCTTT.

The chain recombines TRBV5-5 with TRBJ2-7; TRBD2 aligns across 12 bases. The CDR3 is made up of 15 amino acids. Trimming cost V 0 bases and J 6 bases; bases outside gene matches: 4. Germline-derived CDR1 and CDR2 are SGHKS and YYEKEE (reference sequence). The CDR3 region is CASSLDTSGRLEQYF. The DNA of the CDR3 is TGTGCCAGCAGCTTGGATACTAGCGGGAGGCTCGAGCAGTACTTC.

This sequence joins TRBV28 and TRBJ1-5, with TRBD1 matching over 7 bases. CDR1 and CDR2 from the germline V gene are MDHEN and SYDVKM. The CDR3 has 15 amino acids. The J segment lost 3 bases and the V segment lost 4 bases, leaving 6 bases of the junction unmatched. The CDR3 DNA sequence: TGTGCCAGCAGTTCATCAGGGGGGAACAATCAGCCCCAGCATTTT. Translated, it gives CASSSSGGNNQPQHF.

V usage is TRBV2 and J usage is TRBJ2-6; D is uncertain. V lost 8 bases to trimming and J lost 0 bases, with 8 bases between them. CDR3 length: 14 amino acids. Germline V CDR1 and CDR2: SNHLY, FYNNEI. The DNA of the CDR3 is TGTGCCAGCCGCGGTCCCTCTGGGGCCAACGTCCTGACTTTC. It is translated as CASRGPSGANVLTF.

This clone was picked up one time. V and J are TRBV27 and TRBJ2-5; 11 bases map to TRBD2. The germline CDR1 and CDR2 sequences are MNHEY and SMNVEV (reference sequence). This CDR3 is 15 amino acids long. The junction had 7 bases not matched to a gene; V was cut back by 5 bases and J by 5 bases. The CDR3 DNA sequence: TGTGCCAGCAGTCTCCTCCCTAGCGGGAGGGAGACCCAGTACTTC. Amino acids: CASSLLPSGRETQYF.

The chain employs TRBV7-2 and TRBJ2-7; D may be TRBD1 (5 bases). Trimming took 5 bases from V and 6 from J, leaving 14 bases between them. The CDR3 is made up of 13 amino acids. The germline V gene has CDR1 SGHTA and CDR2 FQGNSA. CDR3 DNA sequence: TGTGCCAGCAGCAGAAGGGGAAGGGCCGAGCAGTACTTC. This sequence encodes CASSRRGRAEQYF.

The CDR3 DNA is TGTGCCAGCAGCCCTAGCGGGCTCTCCTACGAGCAGTACTTC. Its protein is CASSPSGLSYEQYF. The chain uses TRBV9 and TRBJ2-7; 8 nucleotides match TRBD2. The CDR3 consists of 14 residues. From germline, CDR1 is SGDLS and CDR2 YYNGEE. The V gene end was trimmed by 4 bases and the J gene end by 0 bases; junction bases not matched to a gene: 3.

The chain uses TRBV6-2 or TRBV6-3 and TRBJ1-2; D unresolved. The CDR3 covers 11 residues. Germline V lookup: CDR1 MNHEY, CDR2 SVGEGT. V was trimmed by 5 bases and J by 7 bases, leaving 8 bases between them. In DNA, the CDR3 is TGTGCCAGCAGTCCCAGCGGTGGCTACACCTTC. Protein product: CASSPSGGYTF.

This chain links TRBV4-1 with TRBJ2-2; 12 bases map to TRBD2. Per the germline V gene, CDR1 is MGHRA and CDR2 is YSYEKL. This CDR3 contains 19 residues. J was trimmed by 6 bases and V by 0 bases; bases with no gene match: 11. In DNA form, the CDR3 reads TGCGCCAGCAGCCAAGATCGGCTAGCGGGAGGGAGGGGAGCCGGGGAGCTGTTTTTT. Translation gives CASSQDRLAGGRGAGELFF.

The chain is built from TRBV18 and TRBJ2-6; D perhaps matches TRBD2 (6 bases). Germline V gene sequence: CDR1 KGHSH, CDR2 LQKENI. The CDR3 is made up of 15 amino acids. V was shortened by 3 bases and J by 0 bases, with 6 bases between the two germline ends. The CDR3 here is CASSPGGSGANVLTF. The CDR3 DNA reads TGTGCCAGCTCACCGGGGGGCTCTGGGGCCAACGTCCTGACTTTC.

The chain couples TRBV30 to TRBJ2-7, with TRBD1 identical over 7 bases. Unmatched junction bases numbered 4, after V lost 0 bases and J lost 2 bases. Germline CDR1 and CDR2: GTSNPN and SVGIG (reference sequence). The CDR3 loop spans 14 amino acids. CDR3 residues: CAWSVRGQTYEQYF. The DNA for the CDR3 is TGTGCCTGGAGTGTAAGGGGGCAGACCTACGAGCAGTACTTC.

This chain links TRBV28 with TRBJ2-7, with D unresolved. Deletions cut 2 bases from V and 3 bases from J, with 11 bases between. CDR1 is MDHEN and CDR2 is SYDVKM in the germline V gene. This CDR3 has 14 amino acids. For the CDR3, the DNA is TGTGCCAGCAGTTTAGAGGTCAGCCGCTACGAGCAGTACTTC. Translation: CASSLEVSRYEQYF.

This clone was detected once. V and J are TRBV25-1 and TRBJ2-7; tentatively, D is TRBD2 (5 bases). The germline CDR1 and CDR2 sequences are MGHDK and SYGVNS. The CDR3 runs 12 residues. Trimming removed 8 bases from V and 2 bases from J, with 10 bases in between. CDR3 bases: TGTGCCAGCCAGACTACTACCTACGAGCAGTACTTC. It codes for CASQTTTYEQYF.